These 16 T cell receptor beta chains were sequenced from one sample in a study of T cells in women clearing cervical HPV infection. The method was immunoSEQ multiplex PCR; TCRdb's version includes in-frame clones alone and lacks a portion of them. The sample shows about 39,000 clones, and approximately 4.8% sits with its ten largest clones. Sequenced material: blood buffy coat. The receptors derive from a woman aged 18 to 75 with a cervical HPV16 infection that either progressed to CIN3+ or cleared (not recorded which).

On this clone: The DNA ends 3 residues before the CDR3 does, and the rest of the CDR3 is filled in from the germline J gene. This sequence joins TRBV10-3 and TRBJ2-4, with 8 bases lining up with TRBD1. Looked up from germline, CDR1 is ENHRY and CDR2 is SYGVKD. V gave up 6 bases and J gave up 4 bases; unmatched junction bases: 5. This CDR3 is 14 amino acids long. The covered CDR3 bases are TGTGCCATCAGCGCCGGGACAGGTAAAAACATT. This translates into CAISAGTGKNI. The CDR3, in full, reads CAISAGTGKNIQYF.

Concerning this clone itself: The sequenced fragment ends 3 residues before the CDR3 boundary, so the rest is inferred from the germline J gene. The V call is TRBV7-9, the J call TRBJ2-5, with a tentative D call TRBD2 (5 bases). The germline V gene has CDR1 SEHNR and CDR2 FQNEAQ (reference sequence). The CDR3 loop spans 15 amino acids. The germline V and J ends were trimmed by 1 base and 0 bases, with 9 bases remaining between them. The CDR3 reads CASSLGEGYQETQYF. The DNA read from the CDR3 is TGTGCCAGCAGCTTAGGCGAGGGTTACCAAGAGACC.

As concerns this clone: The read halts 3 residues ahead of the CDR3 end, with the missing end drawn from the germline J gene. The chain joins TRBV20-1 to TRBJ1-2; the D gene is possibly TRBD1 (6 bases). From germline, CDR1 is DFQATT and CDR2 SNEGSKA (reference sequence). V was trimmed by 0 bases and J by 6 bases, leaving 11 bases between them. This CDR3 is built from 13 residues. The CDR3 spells CSARDAGGDGYTF. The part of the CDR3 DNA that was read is TGCAGTGCTAGAGATGCGGGGGGCGATGGC.

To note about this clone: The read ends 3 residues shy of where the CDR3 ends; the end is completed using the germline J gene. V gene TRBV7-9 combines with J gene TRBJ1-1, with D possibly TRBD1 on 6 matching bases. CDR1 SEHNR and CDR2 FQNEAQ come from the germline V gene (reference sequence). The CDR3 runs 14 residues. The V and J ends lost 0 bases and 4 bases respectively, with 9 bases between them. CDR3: CASSLATGTTEAFF. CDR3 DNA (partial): TGTGCCAGCAGCTTAGCCACAGGGACCACTGAA.

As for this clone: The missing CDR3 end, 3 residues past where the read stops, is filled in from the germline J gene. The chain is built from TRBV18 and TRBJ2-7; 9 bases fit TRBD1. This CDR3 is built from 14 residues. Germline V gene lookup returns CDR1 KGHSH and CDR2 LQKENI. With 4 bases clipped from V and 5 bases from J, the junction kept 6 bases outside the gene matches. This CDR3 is CASSLTGGRDEQYF. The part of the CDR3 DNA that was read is TGTGCCAGCTCACTTACAGGGGGCCGGGACGAG.

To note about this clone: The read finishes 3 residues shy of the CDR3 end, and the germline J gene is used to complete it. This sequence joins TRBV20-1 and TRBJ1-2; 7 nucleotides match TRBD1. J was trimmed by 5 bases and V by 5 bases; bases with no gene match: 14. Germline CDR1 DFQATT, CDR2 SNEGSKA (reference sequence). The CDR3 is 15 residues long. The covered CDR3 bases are TGCAGTGCTGGTCGACAGGGTGATTATGAGTATGGC. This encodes CSAGRQGDYEYG. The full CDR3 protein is CSAGRQGDYEYGYTF.

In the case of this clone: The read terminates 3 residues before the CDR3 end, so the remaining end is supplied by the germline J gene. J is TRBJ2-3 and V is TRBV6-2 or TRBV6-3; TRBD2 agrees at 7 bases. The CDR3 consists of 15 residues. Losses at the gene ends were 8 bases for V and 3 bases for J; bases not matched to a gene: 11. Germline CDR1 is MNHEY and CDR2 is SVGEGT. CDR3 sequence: CASLTSDWGTDTQYF. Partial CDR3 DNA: TGTGCCAGCCTTACTAGCGATTGGGGGACAGATACG.

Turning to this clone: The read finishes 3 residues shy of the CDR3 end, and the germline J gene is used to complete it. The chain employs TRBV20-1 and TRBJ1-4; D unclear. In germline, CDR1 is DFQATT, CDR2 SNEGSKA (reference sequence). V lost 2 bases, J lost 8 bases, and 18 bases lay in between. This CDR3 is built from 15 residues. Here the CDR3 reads CSARRVETAEEKLFF. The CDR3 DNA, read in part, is TGCAGTGCTAGAAGGGTGGAGACCGCCGAGGAAAAA.

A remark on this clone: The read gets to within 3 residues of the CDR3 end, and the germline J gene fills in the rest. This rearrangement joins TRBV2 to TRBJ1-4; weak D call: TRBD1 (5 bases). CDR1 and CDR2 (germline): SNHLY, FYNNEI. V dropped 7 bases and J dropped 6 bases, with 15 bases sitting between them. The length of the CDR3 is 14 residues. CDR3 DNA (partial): TGTGCCAGCAAAGGGACTGGCCTGGATGAAAAA. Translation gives CASKGTGLDEK. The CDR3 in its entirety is CASKGTGLDEKLFF. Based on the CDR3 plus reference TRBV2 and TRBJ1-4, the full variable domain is EPEVTQTPSHQVTQMGQEVILRCVPISNHLYFYWYRQILGQKVEFLVSFYNNEISEKSEIFDDQFSVERPDGSNFTLKIRSTKLEDSAMYFCASKGTGLDEKLFFGSGTQLSVL.

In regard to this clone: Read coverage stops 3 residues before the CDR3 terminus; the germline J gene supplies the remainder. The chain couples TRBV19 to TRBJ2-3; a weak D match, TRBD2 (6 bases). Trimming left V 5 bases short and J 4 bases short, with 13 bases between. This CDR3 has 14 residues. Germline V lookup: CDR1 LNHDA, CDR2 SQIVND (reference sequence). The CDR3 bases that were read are TGTGCCAGTAGTCCCGGAGGGGTAGCAGATACG. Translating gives CASSPGGVADT. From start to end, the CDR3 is CASSPGGVADTQYF. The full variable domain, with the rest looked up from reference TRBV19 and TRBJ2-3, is DGGITQSPKYLFRKEGQNVTLSCEQNLNHDAMYWYRQDPGQGLRLIYYSQIVNDFQKGDIAEGYSVSREKKESFPLTVTSAQKNPTAFYLCASSPGGVADTQYFGPGTRLTVL.

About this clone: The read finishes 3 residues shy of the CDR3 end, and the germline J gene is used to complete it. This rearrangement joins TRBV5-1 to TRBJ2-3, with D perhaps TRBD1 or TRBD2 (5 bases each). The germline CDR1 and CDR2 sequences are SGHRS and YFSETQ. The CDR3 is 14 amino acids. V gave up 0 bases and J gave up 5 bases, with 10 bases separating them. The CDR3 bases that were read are TGCGCCAGCAGCTTGGGAGGGGTGAAAGATACG. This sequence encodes CASSLGGVKDT. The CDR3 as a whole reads CASSLGGVKDTQYF. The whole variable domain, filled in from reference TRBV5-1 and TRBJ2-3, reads KAGVTQTPRYLIKTRGQQVTLSCSPISGHRSVSWYQQTPGQGLQFLFEYFSETQRNKGNFPGRFSGRQFSNSRSEMNVSTLELGDSALYLCASSLGGVKDTQYFGPGTRLTVL.

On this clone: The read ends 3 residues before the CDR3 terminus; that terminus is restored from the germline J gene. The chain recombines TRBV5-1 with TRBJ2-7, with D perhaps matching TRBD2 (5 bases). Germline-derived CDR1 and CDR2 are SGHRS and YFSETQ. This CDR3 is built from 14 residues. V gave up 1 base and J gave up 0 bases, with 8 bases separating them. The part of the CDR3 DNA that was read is TGCGCCAGCAGCTTGAACGGGGTCTCCTACGAG. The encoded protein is CASSLNGVSYE. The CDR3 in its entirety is CASSLNGVSYEQYF. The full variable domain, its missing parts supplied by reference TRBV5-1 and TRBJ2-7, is KAGVTQTPRYLIKTRGQQVTLSCSPISGHRSVSWYQQTPGQGLQFLFEYFSETQRNKGNFPGRFSGRQFSNSRSEMNVSTLELGDSALYLCASSLNGVSYEQYFGPGTRLTVT.

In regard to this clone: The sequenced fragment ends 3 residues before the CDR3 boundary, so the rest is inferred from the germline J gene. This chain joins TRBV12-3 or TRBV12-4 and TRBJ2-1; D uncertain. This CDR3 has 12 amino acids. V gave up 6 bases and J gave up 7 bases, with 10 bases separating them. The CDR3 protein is CASSPPLNEQFF. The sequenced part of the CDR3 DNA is TGTGCCAGCAGCCCCCCCCTGAATGAG.

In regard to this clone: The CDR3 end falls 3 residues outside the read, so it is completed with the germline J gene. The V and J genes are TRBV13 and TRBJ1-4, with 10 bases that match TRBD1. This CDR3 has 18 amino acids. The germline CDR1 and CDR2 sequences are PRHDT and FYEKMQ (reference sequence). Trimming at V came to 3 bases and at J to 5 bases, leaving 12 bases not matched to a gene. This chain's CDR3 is CASSFRTRPGQGNEKLFF. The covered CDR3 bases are TGTGCCAGCAGCTTCCGTACCCGGCCGGGACAGGGGAATGAAAAA.

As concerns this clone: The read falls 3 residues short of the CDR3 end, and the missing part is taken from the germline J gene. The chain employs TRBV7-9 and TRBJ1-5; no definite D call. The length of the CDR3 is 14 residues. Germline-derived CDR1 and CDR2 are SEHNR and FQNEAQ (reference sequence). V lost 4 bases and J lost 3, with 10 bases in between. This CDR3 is CASSSQGFNQPQHF. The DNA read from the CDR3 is TGTGCCAGCAGCTCTCAAGGGTTCAATCAGCCC.

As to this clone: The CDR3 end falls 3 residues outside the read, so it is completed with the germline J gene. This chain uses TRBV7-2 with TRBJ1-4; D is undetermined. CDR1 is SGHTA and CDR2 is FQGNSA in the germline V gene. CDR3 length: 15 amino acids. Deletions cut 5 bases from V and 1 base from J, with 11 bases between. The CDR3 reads CASSPQVGTNEKLFF. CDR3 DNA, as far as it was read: TGTGCCAGCAGCCCCCAGGTGGGAACTAATGAAAAA.